The present T cell receptor beta chain was sequenced within a study of OX40 agonist ivuxolimab in advanced cancers. Findings and caveats of the study: The antigens recognized by the expanded peripheral T cells, that is their antigen specificity, were not determined.

This clone was recorded once. Antigen specificity is unknown. Trimming left V 0 bases short and J 5 bases short, with 2 bases between. Germline assignment: CDR1 SGDLS and CDR2 YYNGEE. CDR3 size: 11 residues. TCRdb's table, derived via immunoSEQ multiplex PCR, lists solely in-frame clones and lacks some. This sample has about 42,000 clones, with 75% to 90% found just once. The rearrangement uses TRBV9 and TRBJ1-1; D gene uncertain. The TCR sequence derives from an adult with an advanced solid tumor such as melanoma, head and neck, liver or kidney cancer. The sequencing used CD4+ or CD8+ T cells sorted from blood, collected in a trial of the OX40 agonist ivuxolimab. The CDR3 sequence: CASSVVTEAFF. The DNA for the CDR3 is TGTGCCAGCAGCGTAGTGACTGAAGCTTTCTTT. The variable domain in full, with the rest retrieved from reference TRBV9 and TRBJ1-1, is DSGVTQTPKHLITATGQRVTLRCSPRSGDLSVYWYQQSLDQGLQFLIQYYNGEERAKGNILERFSAQQFPDLHSELNLSSLELGDSALYFCASSVVTEAFFGQGTRLTVV.